This TCR beta chain was sequenced during a study of response to subunit inactivated influenza vaccine. The germline CDR1 and CDR2 sequences are ENHRY and SYGVKD. V lost 6 bases and J lost 1; bases outside the gene matches: 4. The CDR3 contains 15 residues. TCRdb re-derived calls from the RT-PCR reads in MiXCR, one entry per CDR3 protein. Here the sample spans about 570,000 distinct CDR3 sequences, around 10% being singletons. These data also formed part of another study, on T cells expressing NK-cell markers. That paper states: Researchers built TCR beta cDNA using 5'RACE template switching with UMIs. Sequenced donors, eight in total, included seven who were HCMV-seropositive and one who was seronegative. The contribution of dominant NKG2C+ clonotypes to CD8+ T cells in six donors was 1.0-7.0%.

Sample: PBMCs from blood, taken on the day of vaccination. This chain connects TRBV10-3 to TRBJ2-3; TRBD2 aligns across 10 bases. This clonotype was sampled from a man aged 45-65 years who received an inactivated influenza vaccine. The chain's CDR3 is CAISTSGVGTDTQYF. The CDR3 nucleotides read TGTGCCATCAGCACTAGCGGGGTAGGCACAGATACGCAGTATTTT.